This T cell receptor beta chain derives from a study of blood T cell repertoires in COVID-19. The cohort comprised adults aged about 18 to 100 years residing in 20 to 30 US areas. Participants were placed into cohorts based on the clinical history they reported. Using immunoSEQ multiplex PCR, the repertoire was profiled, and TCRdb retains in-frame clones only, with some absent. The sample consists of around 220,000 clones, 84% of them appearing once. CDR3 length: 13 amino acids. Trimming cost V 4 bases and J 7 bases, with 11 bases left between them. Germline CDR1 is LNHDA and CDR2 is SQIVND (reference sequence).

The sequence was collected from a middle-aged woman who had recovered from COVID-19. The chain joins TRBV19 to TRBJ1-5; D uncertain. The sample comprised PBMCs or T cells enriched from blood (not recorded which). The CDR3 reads CASSKGAEQPQHF. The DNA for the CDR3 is TGTGCCAGTAGTAAAGGTGCGGAACAGCCCCAGCATTTT.